This T cell receptor beta chain was sequenced in a study of PD-1 blockade in classical Hodgkin lymphoma. General observations from the study: Those patients who began receiving nivolumab less than 1 year after ASCT had lower diversity, and they were excluded.

Points on this clone: Antigen specificity is unknown.

With no exception, relapse followed autologous stem cell transplantation in all patients, and brentuximab vedotin exposure varied. The data were produced by immunoSEQ multiplex PCR, yet TCRdb's version contains in-frame clones alone and is incomplete. There are 25,000 to 30,000 clones in the sample; just over 85% occur only once, and around 2.5% lies in the top ten. The CDR3 runs to 13 residues. Germline assignment: CDR1 SNHLY and CDR2 FYNNEI. V shed 7 bases and J 2 bases; nucleotides not matched to a gene: 3. The chain employs TRBV2 and TRBJ2-7, with TRBD2 matching 9 bases. The sequence came from a human donor with classical Hodgkin lymphoma. The sample was peripheral blood mononuclear cells (PBMCs), taken at baseline. In nucleotides, the CDR3 is TGTGCCAGCAATAGCGGGAGTACCTACGAGCAGTACTTC. Translated: CASNSGSTYEQYF. Full variable domain (rest looked up from reference TRBV2 and TRBJ2-7): EPEVTQTPSHQVTQMGQEVILRCVPISNHLYFYWYRQILGQKVEFLVSFYNNEISEKSEIFDDQFSVERPDGSNFTLKIRSTKLEDSAMYFCASNSGSTYEQYFGPGTRLTVT.